The next 5 T cell receptor beta chains were all read from a single sample in a study of beta chain features in type 1 diabetes. The isolated RNA, all of it, was reverse transcribed, so expressed TCRB transcripts were what got sequenced. TCRdb keeps only in-frame clones here, not all; method: immunoSEQ multiplex PCR. The profile shows hundreds of thousands of clones, roughly an eighth of them singletons. The sequencing sample was made of naive CD4+ T cells from blood. These TCRs come from a man younger than 30 in good health.

This clone was detected a few times. Other DNA sequences in the sample encode the same CDR3. The J gene is TRBJ1-2, the V gene TRBV29-1; 9 bases fit TRBD1. The V gene end was trimmed by 6 bases and the J gene end by 4 bases; junction bases not matched to a gene: 3. The CDR3 spans 12 residues. Germline CDR1 is SQVTM and CDR2 is ANQGSEA. The CDR3 is CSVDRGGYGYTF. The CDR3 nucleotides are TGCAGCGTCGACAGGGGGGGCTATGGCTACACCTTC.

The chain links TRBV7-9 to TRBJ2-7; tentative D call: TRBD1 (7 bases). Looked up from germline, CDR1 is SEHNR and CDR2 is FQNEAQ (reference sequence). The CDR3 runs to 13 residues. The V end lost 5 bases, the J end lost 4 bases, and 12 bases lay between the germline ends. CDR3 in DNA: TGTGCCAGCAGCCCGACAGGGAGGTACGAGCAGTACTTC. It encodes CASSPTGRYEQYF.

The chain is built from TRBV7-2 and TRBJ1-5; 8 nucleotides agree with TRBD1. V was clipped by 4 bases and J by 5 bases; unmatched bases: 10. The length of the CDR3 is 16 residues. The V gene's germline CDR1 is SGHTA and CDR2 FQGNSA. The CDR3: CASSSGQGRAHQPQHF. DNA for the CDR3: TGTGCCAGCAGCTCCGGACAGGGCAGGGCCCATCAGCCCCAGCATTTT. Supplemented by reference TRBV7-2 and TRBJ1-5, the full variable domain reads GAGVSQSPSNKVTEKGKDVELRCDPISGHTALYWYRQSLGQGLEFLIYFQGNSAPDKSGLPSDRFSAERTGGSVSTLTIQRTQQEDSAVYLCASSSGQGRAHQPQHFGDGTRLSIL.

The rearrangement joins TRBV29-1 to TRBJ1-2; 8 bases agree with TRBD1. There are 13 residues in the CDR3. Germline V lookup: CDR1 SQVTM, CDR2 ANQGSEA. Trimming cost V 6 bases and J 2 bases; bases outside gene matches: 5. The CDR3 sequence is CSVGRQGNYGYTF. CDR3 nucleotide sequence: TGCAGCGTAGGACGACAGGGGAACTATGGCTACACCTTC.

This sequence joins TRBV10-3 and TRBJ2-5; 7 bases map to TRBD1. This CDR3 comprises 16 residues. The V gene end was trimmed by 0 bases and the J gene end by 5 bases; junction bases not matched to a gene: 9. The germline V gene has CDR1 ENHRY and CDR2 SYGVKD. CDR3 DNA: TGTGCCATCAGTGAGTCTACGACAGGGCTGTGGGAGACCCAGTACTTC. Its protein product is CAISESTTGLWETQYF.